This T cell receptor (beta chain) was documented in a study of shared clonotypes between healthy human individuals. This clone has just one count. CD45RO-negative, CCR7-selected cells formed the naive CD8 fraction, which excluded terminally differentiated effector memory CD45RA+ cells. Per germline, CDR1 MNHEY and CDR2 SVGAGI. J was trimmed by 4 bases and V by 6 bases; bases with no gene match: 7. The CDR3 has 15 residues. The repertoire was sequenced with immunoSEQ multiplex PCR; TCRdb's copy has only in-frame clones and lacks some. Of about 1,800,000 clones detected, less than 95% appear once; the ten largest clones hold less than 1.5%.

The V gene is TRBV6-5, the J gene TRBJ1-5; the match to TRBD1 covers 9 bases. The sequence came from a man aged 18 to 30 in good health. Sequencing used naive CD8+ T cells sorted from blood. The CDR3 reads CASRPRTGENQPQHF. CDR3 nucleotide sequence: TGTGCCAGCAGGCCACGGACAGGGGAAAATCAGCCCCAGCATTTT.